Following are 19 T cell receptor beta chains from one sample sequenced in a study of blood T cell repertoires in COVID-19. Sequenced by immunoSEQ multiplex PCR; TCRdb stores in-frame clones only, minus some. The sample holds about 170,000 clones; approximately 87% are singletons and the top ten take about 4.4%. The sequenced sample consisted of PBMCs or T cells enriched from blood (not recorded which). These receptors originate from a woman aged 45 to 65 who had recovered from COVID-19.

The V call is TRBV7-2, the J call TRBJ2-3, with a weak D call TRBD2 (7 bases). The CDR3 is 15 residues long. The germline V and J ends were trimmed by 2 bases and 4 bases, with 13 bases remaining between them. From germline, CDR1 is SGHTA and CDR2 FQGNSA. CDR3 amino acids: CASSLQGGGPDTQYF. The CDR3 DNA reads as TGTGCCAGCAGCTTACAAGGGGGGGGGCCAGATACGCAGTATTTT. The variable domain in full, completed from reference TRBV7-2 and TRBJ2-3, reads GAGVSQSPSNKVTEKGKDVELRCDPISGHTALYWYRQSLGQGLEFLIYFQGNSAPDKSGLPSDRFSAERTGGSVSTLTIQRTQQEDSAVYLCASSLQGGGPDTQYFGPGTRLTVL.

CDR3: CASSGTGKSGANVLTF. The CDR3 bases are TGCGCCAGCAGCGGGACAGGCAAGTCTGGGGCCAACGTCCTGACTTTC. The chain recombines TRBV10-1 with TRBJ2-6, with 8 bases that match TRBD1. The CDR3 totals 16 residues. With 6 bases clipped from V and 1 base from J, the junction kept 5 bases outside the gene matches. CDR1 is WNHNN and CDR2 is SYGVQD in the germline V gene (reference sequence).

CDR3 region: CASSEDRGFHGYTF. CDR3 DNA sequence: TGTGCCAGCAGTGAAGACAGGGGCTTTCATGGCTACACCTTC. The chain uses TRBV6-1 and TRBJ1-2, with 7 bases matching TRBD1. This CDR3 is built from 14 residues. V shed 1 base, J shed 6 bases, and the junction held 5 bases outside the gene matches. In germline, CDR1 is MNHNS, CDR2 SASEGT.

The V and J genes are TRBV10-3 and TRBJ1-2; 8 bases line up with TRBD1. V was clipped by 2 bases and J by 8 bases; unmatched bases: 7. Germline CDR1 and CDR2: ENHRY and SYGVKD. The CDR3 has 14 residues. The CDR3 DNA reads as TGTGCCATCAGTGAGGGACAGGGACGCAAAGGCTACACCTTC. Translating gives CAISEGQGRKGYTF.

The CDR3 region has the DNA TGCGCCAGCAGTGAGTACCAGCCGGGACAGGGCTCTGGAAACACCATATATTTT. Translated, it gives CASSEYQPGQGSGNTIYF. The chain is built from TRBV10-2 and TRBJ1-3; TRBD1 agrees at 9 bases. Trimming removed 1 base from V and 0 bases from J; junction bases left unmatched: 7. The V gene's germline CDR1 is WSHSY and CDR2 SAAADI. The CDR3 is made up of 18 amino acids.

The chain has TRBV6-4 and TRBJ2-1; 8 bases line up with TRBD2. Germline CDR1 reads MRHNA; CDR2 reads SNTAGT. The CDR3 runs to 15 residues. Trimming cost V 0 bases and J 8 bases; bases outside gene matches: 6. CDR3 nucleotide sequence: TGTGCCAGCAGTGACTCGAGCGGGGGTAGGGATGAGCAGTTCTTC. This encodes CASSDSSGGRDEQFF.

The chain recombines TRBV11-2 with TRBJ2-2, with D unclear. From germline, CDR1 is SGHAT and CDR2 FQNNGV. This CDR3 has 10 amino acids. The V end lost 4 bases, the J end lost 8 bases, and 2 bases lay between the germline ends. As DNA, the CDR3 is TGTGCCAGCAGCTCTGGGGAGCTGTTTTTT. Translated: CASSSGELFF. Drawing the rest from reference TRBV11-2 and TRBJ2-2, the complete variable domain is EAGVAQSPRYKIIEKRQSVAFWCNPISGHATLYWYQQILGQGPKLLIQFQNNGVVDDSQLPKDRFSAERLKGVDSTLKIQPAKLEDSAVYLCASSSGELFFGEGSRLTVL.

The rearrangement uses TRBV15 and TRBJ2-4, with 7 nucleotides matching TRBD1. The CDR3 consists of 17 residues. J lost 1 base, V lost 3 bases, and 9 bases had no gene match. From germline, CDR1 is LNHNV and CDR2 YYDKDF (reference sequence). CDR3 loop: CATSRTGILFAKNIQYF. The CDR3 coding sequence is TGTGCCACCAGCAGGACAGGGATCCTGTTCGCCAAAAACATTCAGTACTTC.

This clone was counted a few times. The chain carries TRBV18 and TRBJ1-1; 10 bases align to TRBD1. The CDR3 covers 14 residues. The trim removed 0 bases at V and 11 bases at J, leaving 6 bases unmatched. The germline CDR1 and CDR2 sequences are KGHSH and LQKENI. The CDR3 sequence is CASSPPGDRGDAFF. The DNA for the CDR3 is TGTGCCAGCTCACCACCCGGGGACAGGGGCGACGCTTTCTTT.

Only a few counts were recorded for this clone. The chain uses TRBV2 and TRBJ2-2; D not resolved. CDR3 length equals 13 residues. In germline, CDR1 is SNHLY, CDR2 FYNNEI. V shed 5 bases and J shed 6 bases, with 10 bases lying between them. CDR3 loop: CASSNNSPGELFF. In nucleotides, the CDR3 is TGTGCCAGCAGTAACAATTCACCCGGGGAGCTGTTTTTT. Together with reference TRBV2 and TRBJ2-2, the CDR3 gives the full variable domain: EPEVTQTPSHQVTQMGQEVILRCVPISNHLYFYWYRQILGQKVEFLVSFYNNEISEKSEIFDDQFSVERPDGSNFTLKIRSTKLEDSAMYFCASSNNSPGELFFGEGSRLTVL.

A few counts support this clone. The V gene is TRBV7-9, the J gene TRBJ1-5; D gene uncertain. The CDR3 is 14 residues long. Germline values: CDR1 SEHNR, CDR2 FQNEAQ (reference sequence). V dropped 1 base and J dropped 7 bases, with 11 bases sitting between them. This chain's CDR3 is CASSLDVLHQPQHF. The CDR3 nucleotides read TGTGCCAGCAGCTTAGATGTACTCCACCAGCCCCAGCATTTT.

The chain couples TRBV28 to TRBJ1-5; 7 bases map to TRBD1. This CDR3 region has 14 residues. Germline V gene lookup returns CDR1 MDHEN and CDR2 SYDVKM. Trimming took 8 bases from V and 0 from J; bases not matched to a gene: 4. The CDR3 loop is CASRTGVSNQPQHF. The CDR3 coding sequence is TGTGCCAGCCGAACAGGGGTTAGCAATCAGCCCCAGCATTTT. The full variable domain, its missing parts supplied by reference TRBV28 and TRBJ1-5, is DVKVTQSSRYLVKRTGEKVFLECVQDMDHENMFWYRQDPGLGLRLIYFSYDVKMKEKGDIPEGYSVSREKKERFSLILESASTNQTSMYLCASRTGVSNQPQHFGDGTRLSIL.

The genes are TRBV7-2 and TRBJ2-3; D is uncertain. The CDR3 totals 12 residues. Germline loops: CDR1 SGHTA, CDR2 FQGNSA. V lost 4 bases and J 2 bases, leaving 4 bases between the germline ends. CDR3 sequence reads: CASSYYTDTQYF. In nucleotides, the CDR3 is TGTGCCAGCAGCTATTACACAGATACGCAGTATTTT.

The chain has TRBV25-1 and TRBJ2-5, with TRBD2 matching 7 bases. Germline-derived CDR1 and CDR2 are MGHDK and SYGVNS. This CDR3 is built from 15 residues. V was clipped by 4 bases and J by 0 bases; unmatched bases: 5. CDR3 region: CASSVVAGDQETQYF. As DNA, the CDR3 is TGTGCCAGCAGTGTCGTTGCGGGGGACCAAGAGACCCAGTACTTC.

The J gene is TRBJ2-7, the V gene TRBV3-1 (or the pseudogene TRBV3-2); a possible D gene is TRBD2 (5 bases). This CDR3 is 14 amino acids long. In germline, CDR1 is LGHDT, CDR2 YNNKEL (reference sequence). V lost 3 bases and J 2 bases, leaving 11 bases between the germline ends. CDR3 sequence: CASSQKEGPYEQYV. DNA of the CDR3: TGTGCCAGCAGCCAGAAAGAGGGCCCCTACGAGCAGTACGTC.

The gene calls are TRBV6-5 and TRBJ1-4; TRBD1 aligns across 11 bases. The V gene end was trimmed by 11 bases and the J gene end by 3 bases; junction bases not matched to a gene: 8. This CDR3 contains 15 residues. CDR1 is MNHEY and CDR2 is SVGAGI in the germline V gene. The CDR3 is CAGRDRGAANEKLFF. The DNA of the CDR3 is TGTGCCGGAAGGGACAGGGGGGCAGCTAATGAAAAACTGTTTTTT.

This rearrangement joins TRBV12-5 to TRBJ2-3, with D possibly being TRBD2 (5 bases). Deletions cut 0 bases from V and 2 bases from J, with 12 bases between. Germline assignment: CDR1 LGHNT and CDR2 FRNRAP. This CDR3 is 16 amino acids long. CDR3 coding DNA: TGTGCTAGTGGTTTGGTACCCGGGCTAGCCACAGATACGCAGTATTTT. This codes for CASGLVPGLATDTQYF.

V gene TRBV7-9 combines with J gene TRBJ1-4; 7 nucleotides align to TRBD1. The V segment lost 5 bases and the J segment 8 bases; nucleotides outside the gene matches: 2. The CDR3 extends over 12 amino acids. Per the germline V gene, CDR1 is SEHNR and CDR2 is FQNEAQ (reference sequence). The CDR3 reads CASSRTGEKLFF. The DNA for the CDR3 is TGTGCCAGCAGCAGGACAGGCGAAAAACTGTTTTTT.

The CDR3 DNA sequence: TGTGCCAGCAGCTTCGCGGGGACCCCCAACCAAGCTTTCTTT. It encodes CASSFAGTPNQAFF. The gene calls are TRBV5-6 and TRBJ1-1; D possibly corresponds to TRBD1 (5 bases). Trimming removed 2 bases from V and 9 bases from J, with 17 bases in between. The CDR3 sequence is 14 residues long. Germline-derived CDR1 and CDR2 are SGHDT and YYEEEE.